This TCR beta chain emerged from a study of cytomegalovirus exposure and HLA in healthy donors. Study-wide results and caveats: Sequencing likely generated an artifact that appeared as a cluster of highly shared sequence variants. Later, TCR association rates were found to vary by HLA locus, highest for DRB1 and lowest for HLA-C. Cytomegalovirus status was reportedly diagnosed by the classifier with high specificity and sensitivity.

As to this clone: The target antigen is unknown.

The PCR had 60 Vbeta and 13 Jbeta primers. Assay used: immunoSEQ multiplex PCR; TCRdb lists only in-frame clones, some missing. This sample yields 80,000 to 100,000 clones, of which around three quarters are seen a single time; approximately 7.5% belongs to the top ten. V lost 1 base, J lost 0 bases, and 3 bases lay in between. Germline values: CDR1 MGHRA, CDR2 YSYEKL. This CDR3 region has 13 residues. The specimen was PBMCs. The chain couples TRBV4-1 to TRBJ1-2; D is uncertain. The TCR sequence derives from a man aged 25 to 40 in good health and CMV-seronegative. This CDR3 is CASSQGANYGYTF. The CDR3 bases are TGCGCCAGCAGCCAAGGAGCTAACTATGGCTACACCTTC.